Listed below are T cell receptor beta chains from one sample, sequenced in a study of tumor and adjacent non-tumor tissue in lung cancer. TCRdb processed the multiplex PCR reads anew with MiXCR; each CDR3 protein has one entry. The repertoire holds 40,000 to 45,000 distinct CDR3 sequences, with roughly 60% as singletons. Sequenced: distant non-tumor lung tissue. The receptors come from a man in his fifties or sixties with non-small cell lung cancer. Each CDR3 is given with its conserved first and last residue. Each record gives: CDR3 DNA, CDR3 protein, D gene, clone size, V gene, J gene. D genes are given only for firm matches. Only some rows state a clone size, as once, few, many or a class for expanded clones.

CDR3nt: TGTGCCGGCAGTGGAAGGACTAGCTCCTCCTACGAGCAGTACTTC; CDR3aa: CAGSGRTSSSYEQYF; d_gene: TRBD2; abundance: -; v_gene: TRBV28; j_gene: TRBJ2-7
CDR3nt: TGTGCCAGCAGCCCCCAGGTCGATGAGCAGTTCTTC; CDR3aa: CASSPQVDEQFF; d_gene: -; abundance: large; v_gene: TRBV11-1; j_gene: TRBJ2-1
CDR3nt: TGTGCCAGCAGCACGCAGGGCCCTGGGTCGGATACGCAATATTTT; CDR3aa: CASSTQGPGSDTQYF; d_gene: -; abundance: few; v_gene: TRBV13; j_gene: TRBJ2-3
CDR3nt: TGTGCCATCGGTGGGGGGAGGAGGGAGGACACCGAAGCTTTCTTT; CDR3aa: CAIGGGRREDTEAFF; d_gene: -; abundance: -; v_gene: TRBV10-3; j_gene: TRBJ1-1
CDR3nt: TGTGCCAGCAAAACCAGGGGGCAGAACATTCAGTACTTC; CDR3aa: CASKTRGQNIQYF; d_gene: TRBD1; abundance: once; v_gene: TRBV28; j_gene: TRBJ2-4
CDR3nt: TGTGCCAACAGTGAGCTCGGAGGCCTTAGGGCCACAGATACGCAGTATTTT; CDR3aa: CANSELGGLRATDTQYF; d_gene: -; abundance: -; v_gene: TRBV6-1; j_gene: TRBJ2-3
CDR3nt: TGTGCCAGCAGCGAGGTCGCCCGAGGAACTGAAGCTTTCTTT; CDR3aa: CASSEVARGTEAFF; d_gene: -; abundance: -; v_gene: TRBV6-1; j_gene: TRBJ1-1
CDR3nt: TGTGCTAGCAGCTCCCGGAGCGGGGGCCTTGCGGGAGCAGGGGAGCTGTTTTTT; CDR3aa: CASSSRSGGLAGAGELFF; d_gene: TRBD2; abundance: -; v_gene: TRBV5-4; j_gene: TRBJ2-2
CDR3nt: TGTGCCAGCAGTATAAACCGGGGGGCTGCTGAAGCTTTCTTT; CDR3aa: CASSINRGAAEAFF; d_gene: -; abundance: few; v_gene: TRBV28; j_gene: TRBJ1-1
CDR3nt: TGTGCCAACAGCTTAGGCGTAAGAGGGCCGGATGAGCAGTTCTTC; CDR3aa: CANSLGVRGPDEQFF; d_gene: -; abundance: -; v_gene: TRBV11-1; j_gene: TRBJ2-1
CDR3nt: TGTGGCAGCAGCTTAATGAGCTCTAGCACTGATACGCAGTGTTTT; CDR3aa: CGSSLMSSSTDTQCF; d_gene: -; abundance: -; v_gene: TRBV11-2; j_gene: TRBJ2-3
CDR3nt: TGCAGTGCTAGAGATACGGCAGGGGTGTTTGTTGAGCAGTTCTTC; CDR3aa: CSARDTAGVFVEQFF; d_gene: -; abundance: few; v_gene: TRBV20-1; j_gene: TRBJ2-1
CDR3nt: TGCAGTGCTAGAACTAGCTCTGGGGCCAACGTCCTGACTTTC; CDR3aa: CSARTSSGANVLTF; d_gene: -; abundance: many; v_gene: TRBV20-1; j_gene: TRBJ2-6
CDR3nt: TGTGTCAACAGGGCAGAAGGGAGCTCCTACGAGCAGTACTTC; CDR3aa: CVNRAEGSSYEQYF; d_gene: -; abundance: once; v_gene: TRBV6-2/TRBV6-3; j_gene: TRBJ2-7
CDR3nt: TGCAGTGCTAGAGTAGCGGGTTCCCCCTACGAGCACTACTTC; CDR3aa: CSARVAGSPYEHYF; d_gene: TRBD2; abundance: -; v_gene: TRBV20-1; j_gene: TRBJ2-7
CDR3nt: TGTGCCGGCAGACAACAGGGAGATACGCAGTATTTT; CDR3aa: CAGRQQGDTQYF; d_gene: -; abundance: -; v_gene: TRBV6-5; j_gene: TRBJ2-3
CDR3nt: TGCGCCAACAGTCAAGAATTAAGGCTAGCGGGGTGGACCGGGGAGCTGTTTTTT; CDR3aa: CANSQELRLAGWTGELFF; d_gene: TRBD2; abundance: -; v_gene: TRBV4-1; j_gene: TRBJ2-2
CDR3nt: TGCAGTGCTTATCCTAGCGGACACAATGAGCAGTTCTTC; CDR3aa: CSAYPSGHNEQFF; d_gene: TRBD2; abundance: medium-sized; v_gene: TRBV20-1; j_gene: TRBJ2-1
CDR3nt: TGTGCTAGCGGGGACGGGGCCGTGGGAGAGACCCACTACTTT; CDR3aa: CASGDGAVGETHYF; d_gene: TRBD2; abundance: -; v_gene: TRBV11-2; j_gene: TRBJ2-5
CDR3nt: TGTGCCAGCAGTTACTCGTCCGAGGACAATGAGCAGTTCTTC; CDR3aa: CASSYSSEDNEQFF; d_gene: -; abundance: -; v_gene: TRBV6-5; j_gene: TRBJ2-1
CDR3nt: TGTGCCAGCCACGAGTTAAGGGACCACGCTGTGCAGTTCTTC; CDR3aa: CASHELRDHAVQFF; d_gene: -; abundance: many; v_gene: TRBV6-5; j_gene: TRBJ2-1
CDR3nt: TGTGCCAGCAGCACGACTAACACAGATACGCAGCATTTT; CDR3aa: CASSTTNTDTQHF; d_gene: -; abundance: -; v_gene: TRBV12-3/TRBV12-4; j_gene: TRBJ1-5
CDR3nt: TGCGCCAGCAGCCAAGATCTGCTGGGGTTTTCAGAGACCCAGTACTTC; CDR3aa: CASSQDLLGFSETQYF; d_gene: -; abundance: -; v_gene: TRBV4-1; j_gene: TRBJ2-5
CDR3nt: TGCAGTCTTCCAGAAGGAGGGACAGGGGGCGATCAGCCCCAGCATTTT; CDR3aa: CSLPEGGTGGDQPQHF; d_gene: TRBD1; abundance: once; v_gene: TRBV20-1; j_gene: TRBJ1-5
CDR3nt: TGCAGTGCTAGCTCCGGGACTACGATCCAAGAGACCCAGTACTTC; CDR3aa: CSASSGTTIQETQYF; d_gene: TRBD2; abundance: few; v_gene: TRBV20-1; j_gene: TRBJ2-5
CDR3nt: TGCACCAGCAGCCGCTCCCTAGGGGGAGTACTCAATGAGCAGTTCTTC; CDR3aa: CTSSRSLGGVLNEQFF; d_gene: -; abundance: -; v_gene: TRBV4-1; j_gene: TRBJ2-1
CDR3nt: TGCAGTGCTAGAGAGGGTCTCAGCACAGATACCCAGTATTTT; CDR3aa: CSAREGLSTDTQYF; d_gene: -; abundance: -; v_gene: TRBV20-1; j_gene: TRBJ2-3
CDR3nt: TGTGCCAGCAACCAGAGCGGGGGGACTCACAATGAGCAGTTCTTC; CDR3aa: CASNQSGGTHNEQFF; d_gene: TRBD2; abundance: once; v_gene: TRBV11-1; j_gene: TRBJ2-1
CDR3nt: TGTGCCAGCAGGATAAAGGCAGCGGGCCTCAACACTGAAGTTTTCTTT; CDR3aa: CASRIKAAGLNTEVFF; d_gene: -; abundance: once; v_gene: TRBV28; j_gene: TRBJ1-1
CDR3nt: TGCGCCAGCAGCTCGACTAGCGGGGGCCCCGAGGAGACCCAGTACTTC; CDR3aa: CASSSTSGGPEETQYF; d_gene: TRBD2; abundance: -; v_gene: TRBV5-1; j_gene: TRBJ2-5
CDR3nt: TGTGCCATCAGTAAACTAGCGGTCACAGGTACGCAGTATTTT; CDR3aa: CAISKLAVTGTQYF; d_gene: TRBD2; abundance: -; v_gene: TRBV10-3; j_gene: TRBJ2-3
CDR3nt: TGCGCTAGCAGCTTGCGAGGGGACGGCTACACCTTC; CDR3aa: CASSLRGDGYTF; d_gene: -; abundance: -; v_gene: TRBV5-1; j_gene: TRBJ1-2
CDR3nt: TGCGCCAGCAGCCTCTGGACTAGCCAAAATGAGCAGTTCTTC; CDR3aa: CASSLWTSQNEQFF; d_gene: TRBD2; abundance: few; v_gene: TRBV5-1; j_gene: TRBJ2-1
CDR3nt: TGTGCCGGTCAACAAGGACAGGGACTCACAGACACGCAGTATTTT; CDR3aa: CAGQQGQGLTDTQYF; d_gene: TRBD1; abundance: -; v_gene: TRBV2; j_gene: TRBJ2-3
CDR3nt: TGCGCCTGCAGTAGAGGAGTGAACACCGGTGAGCTGTTTTTT; CDR3aa: CACSRGVNTGELFF; d_gene: -; abundance: -; v_gene: TRBV10-1; j_gene: TRBJ2-2
CDR3nt: TGTGGCATAAGTCCCGACCCCTCCTCTGGAAACACCATATGTTTT; CDR3aa: CGISPDPSSGNTICF; d_gene: -; abundance: once; v_gene: TRBV10-3; j_gene: TRBJ1-3
CDR3nt: TGCAGCGTTGATAGCACTAGCGGAGGGGAGACCCAGTACTTC; CDR3aa: CSVDSTSGGETQYF; d_gene: TRBD2; abundance: -; v_gene: TRBV29-1; j_gene: TRBJ2-5
CDR3nt: TGTGCCAACAGACTAGCGGGAGTTGGGACCAACGTCCTGACTTTC; CDR3aa: CANRLAGVGTNVLTF; d_gene: TRBD2; abundance: -; v_gene: TRBV6-5; j_gene: TRBJ2-6
CDR3nt: TGTGCCAGCATTAAACAGGGGGCGACTGAAGCTTTCTTT; CDR3aa: CASIKQGATEAFF; d_gene: TRBD1; abundance: many; v_gene: TRBV6-5; j_gene: TRBJ1-1
CDR3nt: TGCGCCAGCAGCTTGGCCGTGGTGGTGGAGACCCAATACTTC; CDR3aa: CASSLAVVVETQYF; d_gene: -; abundance: -; v_gene: TRBV5-1; j_gene: TRBJ2-5
CDR3nt: TGCGCCAGCAGTAAGATTGGGGGGCTCGACGAGCAGTATTTC; CDR3aa: CASSKIGGLDEQYF; d_gene: -; abundance: -; v_gene: TRBV10-2; j_gene: TRBJ2-7
CDR3nt: TGTGCCAGCAGCTTAGAGTCCAGGGCCCAACTGTTTTTT; CDR3aa: CASSLESRAQLFF; d_gene: -; abundance: many; v_gene: TRBV7-9; j_gene: TRBJ1-4
CDR3nt: TGTGCCAGCCTCCGGGACAGGGTTTCCAATGAGCAGTTCTTC; CDR3aa: CASLRDRVSNEQFF; d_gene: TRBD1; abundance: -; v_gene: TRBV2; j_gene: TRBJ2-1
CDR3nt: TGTGCCAGTACTACACAGGGTGCCAGCTACGAGAAGTACTTC; CDR3aa: CASTTQGASYEKYF; d_gene: -; abundance: -; v_gene: TRBV11-2; j_gene: TRBJ2-7
CDR3nt: TGTGCCAACAGCTTAACGCCCGCCATGGACGACGAGCAGTATTTC; CDR3aa: CANSLTPAMDDEQYF; d_gene: -; abundance: -; v_gene: TRBV11-2; j_gene: TRBJ2-7